This passage covers 12 T cell receptor beta chains from one sample sequenced in a study of cytomegalovirus exposure and HLA in healthy donors (TCRdb year 2017). Receptor amplification or capture employed the immunoSEQ multiplex PCR assay. For the multiplex PCR, a mixture combining 60 forward primers for TCR Vbeta segments and 13 reverse primers for TCR Jbeta segments was used. TCRdb holds this immuneACCESS table with in-frame rearrangements only. Some clones are missing; in checked studies, unresolved V genes explain under half, and the rest has no known cause. In this sample the table shows over 85,000 clones, 76% of which occur a single time. The ten largest clones add up to around an eighth of the sample. The sequencing input was PBMCs. These receptors all come from a young man in good health and CMV-seropositive.

V is TRBV19 and J is TRBJ2-7, with 8 bases that match TRBD2. After removal of 0 bases from V and 0 bases from J, the junction contained 1 base not matched to a gene. Germline V gives CDR1 LNHDA, CDR2 SQIVND (reference sequence). The CDR3 contains 15 residues. The CDR3 sequence: CASSIERGASYEQYF. The CDR3 DNA is TGTGCCAGTAGTATAGAGCGGGGGGCCTCCTACGAGCAGTACTTC.

This sequence joins TRBV9 and TRBJ2-6; a possible D gene is TRBD1 (5 bases). The CDR3 covers 14 residues. Deletions cut 0 bases from V and 10 bases from J, with 11 bases between. Looked up from germline, CDR1 is SGDLS and CDR2 is YYNGEE. The CDR3 loop reads CASSVEVGVNVLTF. The CDR3 DNA sequence: TGTGCCAGCAGCGTAGAAGTAGGGGTTAACGTCCTGACTTTC.

V gene TRBV29-1 combines with J gene TRBJ2-1, with 7 positions matching TRBD1. The CDR3 runs to 14 residues. The V gene's germline CDR1 is SQVTM and CDR2 ANQGSEA. The ends lost 3 bases at V and 4 bases at J; junction bases unmatched: 6. The CDR3 loop reads CSVETGTAYNEQFF. The CDR3 DNA reads TGCAGCGTTGAGACCGGGACAGCTTACAATGAGCAGTTCTTC.

This rearrangement joins TRBV7-2 to TRBJ2-7, with TRBD2 matching 13 bases. The germline gives CDR1 SGHTA, CDR2 FQGNSA. This CDR3 spans 16 amino acids. J lost 4 bases, V lost 7 bases, and 10 bases had no gene match. The CDR3 region is CASTRLAGGKPYEQYF. DNA of the CDR3: TGTGCCAGCACCCGACTAGCGGGGGGTAAACCTTACGAGCAGTACTTC. Together with reference TRBV7-2 and TRBJ2-7, the CDR3 gives the full variable domain: GAGVSQSPSNKVTEKGKDVELRCDPISGHTALYWYRQSLGQGLEFLIYFQGNSAPDKSGLPSDRFSAERTGGSVSTLTIQRTQQEDSAVYLCASTRLAGGKPYEQYFGPGTRLTVT.

This clone was recorded only once. The rearrangement uses TRBV9 and TRBJ2-2; TRBD2 matches at 12 bases. Germline V gene sequence: CDR1 SGDLS, CDR2 YYNGEE. The J segment lost 3 bases and the V segment lost 3 bases, leaving 3 bases of the junction unmatched. There are 16 residues in the CDR3. CDR3 protein: CASSASGGADTGELFF. CDR3 nucleotide sequence: TGTGCCAGCAGCGCTAGCGGGGGGGCCGACACCGGGGAGCTGTTTTTT.

This clone was detected a few times. J is TRBJ1-5 and V is TRBV5-4; no firm D call. The CDR3 spans 13 residues. The germline V and J ends were trimmed by 0 bases and 8 bases, with 9 bases remaining between them. CDR1 and CDR2 (germline): SGHNT, YYREEE (reference sequence). DNA for the CDR3: TGTGCCAGCAGCTTGGACAGCCGAAAGCCCCAGCATTTT. Translated: CASSLDSRKPQHF.

Note on this clone: Other DNA sequences in the sample encode the same CDR3. This sequence joins TRBV7-2 and TRBJ1-6; 7 bases are shared with TRBD1. The germline V gene encodes CDR1 SGHTA and CDR2 FQGNSA. This CDR3 spans 12 amino acids. The CDR3 loop reads CATGTVNSPLHF. The DNA of the CDR3 is TGTGCGACCGGGACAGTTAATTCACCCCTCCACTTT.

This rearrangement joins TRBV28 to TRBJ2-1; 8 positions match TRBD1. V dropped 3 bases and J dropped 9; count of bases not matched to a gene: 22. CDR1 is MDHEN, CDR2 SYDVKM, per germline. CDR3 size: 19 residues. The CDR3 is CASSFFSVARGRSSGEQFF. CDR3 bases: TGTGCCAGCAGTTTTTTTAGTGTTGCCAGGGGGCGATCATCGGGTGAGCAGTTCTTC. Filled out from reference TRBV28 and TRBJ2-1, the complete variable domain reads DVKVTQSSRYLVKRTGEKVFLECVQDMDHENMFWYRQDPGLGLRLIYFSYDVKMKEKGDIPEGYSVSREKKERFSLILESASTNQTSMYLCASSFFSVARGRSSGEQFFGPGTRLTVL.

This clone was detected a few times. The rearrangement uses TRBV2 and TRBJ2-2; no clear D. V was trimmed by 7 bases and J by 0 bases, leaving 9 bases between them. In germline, CDR1 is SNHLY, CDR2 FYNNEI. The CDR3 covers 14 residues. The CDR3: CASMSQTNTGELFF. The CDR3 nucleotides are TGTGCCAGCATGTCCCAGACGAACACCGGGGAGCTGTTTTTT.

The chain has TRBV7-9 and TRBJ2-2, with a tentative D call TRBD2 (7 bases). This CDR3 region has 15 residues. CDR1 is SEHNR and CDR2 is FQNEAQ in the germline V gene (reference sequence). V was pared by 5 bases and J by 3 bases, with 13 bases between. The CDR3 sequence: CASSRGGVHTGELFF. The CDR3 DNA reads TGTGCCAGCAGCCGCGGGGGCGTGCACACCGGGGAGCTGTTTTTT.

The chain is built from TRBV29-1 and TRBJ1-1, with 7 bases aligning to TRBD1. V lost 6 bases to trimming and J lost 5 bases; unmatched junction nucleotides: 9. There are 13 residues in the CDR3. The germline CDR1 and CDR2 sequences are SQVTM and ANQGSEA. The CDR3 loop reads CSVETGLSTEAFF. CDR3 coding DNA: TGCAGCGTGGAGACAGGGTTGTCTACTGAAGCTTTCTTT.

This clone has only a few counts. The chain employs TRBV19 and TRBJ1-6, with 9 bases identical to TRBD1. This CDR3 contains 13 residues. Losses at the gene ends were 7 bases for V and 10 bases for J; bases not matched to a gene: 5. CDR1 and CDR2 (germline): LNHDA, SQIVND (reference sequence). DNA of the CDR3: TGTGCCAGTAAAACAGGGGGCGGATCACCCCTCCACTTT. It specifies CASKTGGGSPLHF.